This paragraph reports one TCR beta chain. Antigen specificity is unknown. This specimen belongs to a study of OX40 agonist ivuxolimab in advanced cancers. Across the whole study: Patients were given ivuxolimab, an antibody that agonizes OX40 (CD134). Having had anti-PD-1, anti-PD-L1 or anti-CTLA-4 therapy before was allowed, and over 35% had some. The study's findings and limits: More expanded clones were found, on average, in CD8+ than in CD4+ T cells.

TCRdb keeps only in-frame clones here, not all; method: immunoSEQ multiplex PCR. This sample has around 66,000 clones; about 85% occur once, and the top ten carry about 4.1%. Peripheral blood came from all dose cohorts at three timepoints. This receptor was identified in an adult with an advanced solid tumor such as melanoma, head and neck, liver or kidney cancer. The source was CD4+ or CD8+ T cells sorted from blood, collected in a trial of the OX40 agonist ivuxolimab.

The chain's CDR3 is CAIRTSGVGEQYF. The CDR3 coding sequence is TGTGCCATTAGGACTAGCGGGGTCGGCGAGCAGTACTTC. The chain combines TRBV10-3 with TRBJ2-7, with TRBD2 matching 12 bases. The V gene's germline CDR1 is ENHRY and CDR2 SYGVKD. V was clipped by 9 bases and J by 6 bases; unmatched bases: 6. This CDR3 has 13 residues.